Listed below are T cell receptor beta chains from one sample, sequenced in a study of T cell changes during pregnancy in multiple sclerosis. Assay used: immunoSEQ multiplex PCR; TCRdb lists only in-frame clones, some missing. The profile covers about 42,000 clones, with around nine tenths appearing a single time and approximately 1% taken by the ten largest. The specimen comprised CD4+ T cells from peripheral blood mononuclear cells, sampled after pregnancy. Receptor source: a female donor with multiple sclerosis, enrolled in a pregnancy study. Both conserved end residues are part of each CDR3. D genes are given only for firm matches. For some rows the clone size is stated as once, few or many, or as a class when expanded; others skip it.

J gene: TRBJ1-5
V gene: TRBV4-3
clone size: medium-sized
D gene: TRBD1
CDR3 protein: CASSQVWTPGQGYWSNQPQHF
CDR3 DNA: TGCGCCAGCAGCCAAGTCTGGACCCCGGGACAGGGGTATTGGAGCAATCAGCCCCAGCATTTT

J gene: TRBJ2-2
V gene: TRBV9
clone size: .
D gene: .
CDR3 protein: CASSVASLAARNTGELFF
CDR3 DNA: TGTGCCAGCAGCGTAGCTAGTCTGGCAGCTAGGAACACCGGGGAGCTGTTTTTT

J gene: TRBJ2-7
V gene: TRBV30
clone size: .
D gene: .
CDR3 protein: CAWSNQGYEQYF
CDR3 DNA: TGTGCCTGGAGTAATCAGGGATACGAGCAGTACTTC

J gene: TRBJ2-7
V gene: TRBV27
clone size: .
D gene: TRBD2
CDR3 protein: CASRRDYSYEQYF
CDR3 DNA: TGTGCCAGCCGAAGGGACTACTCCTACGAGCAGTACTTC

J gene: TRBJ2-2
V gene: TRBV6-5
clone size: once
D gene: TRBD2
CDR3 protein: CASSLREVAGELFF
CDR3 DNA: TGTGCCAGCAGTCTCCGGGAGGTCGCCGGGGAGCTGTTTTTT

J gene: TRBJ1-1
V gene: TRBV7-9
clone size: .
D gene: .
CDR3 protein: CASSRLTVDTEAFF
CDR3 DNA: TGTGCCAGCAGCAGACTTACCGTGGACACTGAAGCTTTCTTT

J gene: TRBJ1-4
V gene: TRBV5-6
clone size: medium-sized
D gene: .
CDR3 protein: CASSWATTEKLFF
CDR3 DNA: TGTGCCAGCAGCTGGGCGACGACTGAAAAACTGTTTTTT

J gene: TRBJ2-6
V gene: TRBV5-1
clone size: .
D gene: .
CDR3 protein: CASSSQVSYSGANVLTF
CDR3 DNA: TGCGCCAGCAGCTCGCAGGTTTCCTACTCTGGGGCCAACGTCCTGACTTTC

J gene: TRBJ1-4
V gene: TRBV7-9
clone size: .
D gene: .
CDR3 protein: CASSWYGGDEKLFF
CDR3 DNA: TGTGCCAGCAGCTGGTATGGAGGGGATGAAAAACTGTTTTTT

J gene: TRBJ2-1
V gene: TRBV5-1
clone size: .
D gene: TRBD1
CDR3 protein: CASSSGQYNEQFF
CDR3 DNA: TGCGCCAGCAGCTCGGGACAGTACAATGAGCAGTTCTTC

J gene: TRBJ1-1
V gene: TRBV5-6
clone size: .
D gene: .
CDR3 protein: CASSLEGVRRFDTEAFF
CDR3 DNA: TGTGCCAGCAGCTTGGAGGGGGTCAGGAGATTCGACACTGAAGCTTTCTTT

J gene: TRBJ1-1
V gene: TRBV7-2
clone size: once
D gene: TRBD1
CDR3 protein: CASTQHRGQGDTEAFF
CDR3 DNA: TGTGCCAGCACCCAACACAGGGGACAGGGCGACACTGAAGCTTTCTTT

J gene: TRBJ1-5
V gene: TRBV6-5
clone size: .
D gene: .
CDR3 protein: CASWSWDQPQHF
CDR3 DNA: TGTGCCAGCTGGAGTTGGGATCAGCCCCAGCATTTT

J gene: TRBJ2-5
V gene: TRBV5-6
clone size: .
D gene: TRBD2
CDR3 protein: CASSLQVGTSGETQYF
CDR3 DNA: TGTGCCAGCAGCTTGCAGGTCGGGACTAGCGGGGAGACCCAGTACTTC

J gene: TRBJ1-1
V gene: TRBV6-4
clone size: .
D gene: .
CDR3 protein: CASSEIRADTEAFF
CDR3 DNA: TGTGCCAGCAGTGAAATCAGGGCGGACACTGAAGCTTTCTTT

J gene: TRBJ1-1
V gene: TRBV7-8
clone size: .
D gene: .
CDR3 protein: CASSLDGGRPEAFF
CDR3 DNA: TGTGCCAGCAGCTTAGACGGAGGACGGCCCGAAGCTTTCTTT